Below are 3 T cell receptor beta chains sequenced from a single sample in a study of T-cell memory formation after mild COVID-19. Via MiXCR, TCRdb re-called the 5' RACE reads, giving one row per CDR3 protein. The table includes some 150,000 distinct CDR3 sequences, about 19% detected once. The sequenced sample was PBMCs or a T cell subset sorted from them (not recorded which). These receptors all stem from an adult woman who had mild COVID-19 (a few samples of this study predate the infection). Cell type and time point are not known.

This clonotype has more than one count but fewer than ten. The chain is built from TRBV5-1 and TRBJ1-2; tentatively, D is TRBD1 (5 bases). Germline loops: CDR1 SGHRS, CDR2 YFSETQ. Between the trimmed V and J ends, which lost 3 bases and 0 bases, there was a span of 15 bases. This CDR3 is built from 16 residues. DNA for the CDR3: TGCGCCAGCAGCTCCGGGACTCCCGCTTCTAACTATGGCTACACCTTC. It translates to CASSSGTPASNYGYTF.

The chain has TRBV7-9 and TRBJ2-7, with D perhaps TRBD1 (6 bases). This CDR3 region has 15 residues. Germline-derived CDR1 and CDR2 are SEHNR and FQNEAQ (reference sequence). The V and J ends lost 5 bases and 2 bases respectively, with 16 bases between them. This CDR3 is CASSPQMTGTYEQYF. The CDR3 coding sequence is TGTGCCAGCAGCCCCCAGATGACAGGTACCTACGAGCAGTACTTC.

The chain recombines TRBV18 with TRBJ2-3, with TRBD2 as a possible D gene (6 bases). CDR1 is KGHSH and CDR2 is LQKENI in the germline V gene. The CDR3 consists of 16 residues. V was pared by 3 bases and J by 2 bases, with 15 bases between. CDR3 amino acids: CASSPEGRLPTDTQYF. The DNA of the CDR3 is TGTGCCAGCTCACCGGAGGGGAGGCTGCCCACAGATACGCAGTATTTT.